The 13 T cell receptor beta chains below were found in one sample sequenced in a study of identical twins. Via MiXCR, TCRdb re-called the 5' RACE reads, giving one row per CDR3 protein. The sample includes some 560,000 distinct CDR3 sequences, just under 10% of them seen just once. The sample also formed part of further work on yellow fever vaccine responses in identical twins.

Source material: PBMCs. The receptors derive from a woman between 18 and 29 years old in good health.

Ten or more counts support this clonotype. The CDR3 reads CAISESLGNLPQETQYF. CDR3 in DNA: TGTGCCATCAGTGAGTCTCTTGGGAACCTACCCCAAGAGACCCAGTACTTC. This chain connects TRBV10-3 to TRBJ2-5; no reliable D call. Per germline, CDR1 ENHRY and CDR2 SYGVKD. V lost 0 bases to trimming and J lost 1 base, with 15 bases between them. The CDR3 length is 17 residues.

The CDR3: CASSYGGGRIDTQYF. Written as DNA, the CDR3 is TGTGCCAGCAGTTACGGGGGGGGCCGGATAGATACGCAGTATTTT. This chain joins TRBV6-5 and TRBJ2-3, with D tentatively TRBD2 (7 bases). The CDR3 runs 15 residues. Germline V gene lookup returns CDR1 MNHEY and CDR2 SVGAGI. The V end lost 2 bases, the J end lost 5 bases, and 14 bases lay between the germline ends.

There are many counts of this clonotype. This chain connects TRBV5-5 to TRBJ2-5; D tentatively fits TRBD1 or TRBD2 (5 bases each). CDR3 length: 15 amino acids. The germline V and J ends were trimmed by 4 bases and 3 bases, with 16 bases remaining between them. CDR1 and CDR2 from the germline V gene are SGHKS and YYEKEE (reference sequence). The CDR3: CASSPGPRMEETQYF. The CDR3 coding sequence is TGTGCCAGCAGCCCGGGACCCCGGATGGAAGAGACCCAGTACTTC.

The CDR3 sequence: CASSYSMLRETQYF. The CDR3 region has the DNA TGTGCCAGCAGTTACTCGATGTTGAGGGAGACCCAGTACTTC. This chain uses TRBV6-5 with TRBJ2-5, with D hard to call. CDR1 is MNHEY, CDR2 SVGAGI, per germline. There are 14 residues in the CDR3. Between the trimmed V and J ends, which lost 0 bases and 5 bases, there was a span of 10 bases.

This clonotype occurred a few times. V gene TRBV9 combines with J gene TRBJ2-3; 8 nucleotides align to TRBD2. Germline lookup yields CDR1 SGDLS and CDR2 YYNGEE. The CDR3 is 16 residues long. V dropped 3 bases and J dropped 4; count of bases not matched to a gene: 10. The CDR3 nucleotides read TGTGCCAGCAGCGCACCCGGGACCGGGAGGGCAGATACGCAGTATTTT. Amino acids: CASSAPGTGRADTQYF.

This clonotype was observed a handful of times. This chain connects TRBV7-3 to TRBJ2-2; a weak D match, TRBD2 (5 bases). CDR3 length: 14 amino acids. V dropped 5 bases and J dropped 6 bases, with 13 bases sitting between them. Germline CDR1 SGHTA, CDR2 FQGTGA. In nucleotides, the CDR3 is TGTGCCAGCAGCCCAAAGCCCGGGGCCGGGGAGCTGTTTTTT. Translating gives CASSPKPGAGELFF.

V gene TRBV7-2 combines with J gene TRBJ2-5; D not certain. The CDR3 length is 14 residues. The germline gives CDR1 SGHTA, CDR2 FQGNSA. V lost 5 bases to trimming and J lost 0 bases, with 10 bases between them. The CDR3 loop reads CASSPQNYQETQYF. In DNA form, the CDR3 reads TGTGCCAGCAGCCCCCAGAACTACCAAGAGACCCAGTACTTC.

Here the CDR3 DNA reads TGTGCCAGTAGTATTCCAGTGGCTAGCGGAACAGATACGCAGTATTTT. It translates to CASSIPVASGTDTQYF. This chain joins TRBV19 and TRBJ2-3; 7 bases align to TRBD2. Germline V gene sequence: CDR1 LNHDA, CDR2 SQIVND (reference sequence). The ends lost 3 bases at V and 3 bases at J; junction bases unmatched: 9. CDR3 length: 16 amino acids.

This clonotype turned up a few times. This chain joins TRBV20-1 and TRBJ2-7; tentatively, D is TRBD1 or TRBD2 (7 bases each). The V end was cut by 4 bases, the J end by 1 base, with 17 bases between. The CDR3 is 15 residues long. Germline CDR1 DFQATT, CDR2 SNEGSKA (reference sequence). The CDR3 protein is CSATAGGGQSYEQYF. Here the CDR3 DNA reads TGCAGTGCTACAGCCGGCGGGGGACAGTCCTACGAGCAGTACTTC.

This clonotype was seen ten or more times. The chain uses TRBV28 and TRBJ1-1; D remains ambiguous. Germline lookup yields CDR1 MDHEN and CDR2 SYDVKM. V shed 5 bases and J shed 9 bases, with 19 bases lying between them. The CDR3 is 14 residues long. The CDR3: CASSPQTSIPKAFF. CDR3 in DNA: TGTGCCAGCAGTCCGCAAACCTCTATTCCCAAAGCTTTCTTT. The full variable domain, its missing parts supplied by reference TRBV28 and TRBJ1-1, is DVKVTQSSRYLVKRTGEKVFLECVQDMDHENMFWYRQDPGLGLRLIYFSYDVKMKEKGDIPEGYSVSREKKERFSLILESASTNQTSMYLCASSPQTSIPKAFFGQGTRLTVV.

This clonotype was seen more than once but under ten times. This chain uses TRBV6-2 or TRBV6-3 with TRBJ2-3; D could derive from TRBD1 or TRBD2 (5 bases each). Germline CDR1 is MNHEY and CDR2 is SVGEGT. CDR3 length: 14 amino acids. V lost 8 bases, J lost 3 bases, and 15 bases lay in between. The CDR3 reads CASEDGDPTDTQYF. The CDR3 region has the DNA TGTGCCAGCGAAGATGGGGACCCAACAGATACGCAGTATTTT.

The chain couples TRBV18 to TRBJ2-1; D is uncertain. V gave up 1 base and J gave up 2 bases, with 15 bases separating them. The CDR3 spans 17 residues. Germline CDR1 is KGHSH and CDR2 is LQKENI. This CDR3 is CASSPLPRPSTYNEQFF. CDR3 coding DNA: TGTGCCAGCTCACCACTTCCCCGCCCTTCCACCTACAATGAGCAGTTCTTC.

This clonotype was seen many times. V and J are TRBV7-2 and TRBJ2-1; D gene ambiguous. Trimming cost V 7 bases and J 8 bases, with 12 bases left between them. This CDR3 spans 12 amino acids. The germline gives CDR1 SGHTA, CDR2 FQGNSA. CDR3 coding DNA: TGTGCCAGCACCCGTGGGGTTTATGAGCAGTTCTTC. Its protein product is CASTRGVYEQFF.